Each of the 6 T cell receptor beta chains below was sequenced from the same sample in a study of T cells in localized non-small cell lung cancer. Only in-frame clones appear in the TCRdb table, and some are missing; sequencing was by immunoSEQ multiplex PCR. The sample lists around 30,000 clones; roughly 87% were seen once. The sequencing used peripheral blood, collected before any cancer treatment. Receptor source: a male donor at least 60 years old with stage I lung adenocarcinoma.

The gene calls are TRBV5-1 and TRBJ2-3, with TRBD1 matching over 10 bases. V gave up 0 bases and J gave up 5 bases; unmatched junction bases: 3. This CDR3 is 15 amino acids long. CDR1 is SGHRS, CDR2 YFSETQ, per germline. This CDR3 reads CASSLGQGALDTQYF. The CDR3 DNA follows: TGCGCCAGCAGCTTGGGACAGGGGGCTTTAGATACGCAGTATTTT.

The chain joins TRBV28 to TRBJ2-7; D not resolved. The CDR3 is 14 amino acids. From germline, CDR1 is MDHEN and CDR2 SYDVKM. V lost 5 bases to trimming and J lost 0 bases, with 11 bases between them. CDR3 sequence reads: CASSVGSPSYEQYF. The CDR3 region has the DNA TGTGCCAGCAGTGTAGGGTCCCCCTCCTACGAGCAGTACTTC.

The rearrangement uses TRBV5-6 and TRBJ2-3; D unclear. The length of the CDR3 is 12 residues. From germline, CDR1 is SGHDT and CDR2 YYEEEE. The V end was cut by 4 bases, the J end by 3 bases, with 6 bases between. CDR3 bases: TGTGCCAGCAGCCTCACAACAGATACGCAGTATTTT. Translated: CASSLTTDTQYF.

This clone showed up just once. The chain couples TRBV5-1 to TRBJ2-3; 12 bases line up with TRBD2. Germline V gene data show CDR1 as SGHRS and CDR2 as YFSETQ. The CDR3 covers 16 residues. Trimming at V came to 5 bases and at J to 2 bases, leaving 6 bases not matched to a gene. CDR3 nucleotides: TGCGCCAGCAGGCCGGGACTAGCGGGCTCCACAGATACGCAGTATTTT. Its protein product is CASRPGLAGSTDTQYF.

The chain links TRBV6-5 to TRBJ2-1, with 7 bases identical to TRBD1. Per germline, CDR1 MNHEY and CDR2 SVGAGI. The CDR3 is 13 residues long. The junction had 3 bases not matched to a gene; V was cut back by 6 bases and J by 4 bases. The CDR3 region has the DNA TGTGCCAGCAGCCGACAGGGTTACAATGAGCAGTTCTTC. Its translation is CASSRQGYNEQFF.

J is TRBJ1-3 and V is TRBV14; D remains unclear. Germline V gene data show CDR1 as SGHDN and CDR2 as FVKESK. V lost 5 bases and J lost 2, with 7 bases in between. The CDR3 is 13 amino acids. The CDR3 nucleotides are TGTGCCAGCAGCAAAGCCGCTGGAAACACCATATATTTT. It translates to CASSKAAGNTIYF.